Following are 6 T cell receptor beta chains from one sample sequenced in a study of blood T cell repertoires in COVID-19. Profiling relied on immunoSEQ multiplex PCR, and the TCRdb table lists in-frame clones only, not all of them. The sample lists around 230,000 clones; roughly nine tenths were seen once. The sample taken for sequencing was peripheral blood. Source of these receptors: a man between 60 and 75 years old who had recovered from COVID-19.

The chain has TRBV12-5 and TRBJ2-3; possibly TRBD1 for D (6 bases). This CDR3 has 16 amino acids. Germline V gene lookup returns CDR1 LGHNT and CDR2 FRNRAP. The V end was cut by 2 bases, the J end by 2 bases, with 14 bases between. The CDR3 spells CASGLSLGAPTDTQYF. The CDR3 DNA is TGTGCTAGTGGTTTGTCTCTGGGGGCCCCCACAGATACGCAGTATTTT. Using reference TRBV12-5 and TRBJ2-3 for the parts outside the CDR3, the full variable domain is DARVTQTPRHKVTEMGQEVTMRCQPILGHNTVFWYRQTMMQGLELLAYFRNRAPLDDSGMPKDRFSAEMPDATLATLKIQPSEPRDSAVYFCASGLSLGAPTDTQYFGPGTRLTVL.

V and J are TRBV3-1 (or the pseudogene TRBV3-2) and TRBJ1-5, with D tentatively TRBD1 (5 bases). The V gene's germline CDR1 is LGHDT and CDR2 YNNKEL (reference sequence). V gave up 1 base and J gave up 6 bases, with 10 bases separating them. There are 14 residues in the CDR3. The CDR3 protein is CASSQVGGGQPQHF. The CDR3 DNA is TGTGCCAGCAGCCAAGTGGGGGGGGGTCAGCCCCAGCATTTT.

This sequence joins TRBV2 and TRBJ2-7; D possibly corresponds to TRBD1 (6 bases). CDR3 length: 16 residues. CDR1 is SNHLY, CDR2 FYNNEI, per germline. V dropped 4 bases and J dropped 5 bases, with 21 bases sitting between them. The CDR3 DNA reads TGTGCCAGCAGTGGTTTTACGGTAGCGAGGGGGAACGAGCAGTACTTC. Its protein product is CASSGFTVARGNEQYF.

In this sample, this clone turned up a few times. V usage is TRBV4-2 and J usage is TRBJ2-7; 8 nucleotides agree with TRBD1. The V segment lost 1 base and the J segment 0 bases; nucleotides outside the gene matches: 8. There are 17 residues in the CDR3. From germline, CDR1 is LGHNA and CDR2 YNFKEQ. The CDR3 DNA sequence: TGTGCCAGCAGCCAAGGCTGGGGACAGGAAAGCTCCTACGAGCAGTACTTC. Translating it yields CASSQGWGQESSYEQYF.

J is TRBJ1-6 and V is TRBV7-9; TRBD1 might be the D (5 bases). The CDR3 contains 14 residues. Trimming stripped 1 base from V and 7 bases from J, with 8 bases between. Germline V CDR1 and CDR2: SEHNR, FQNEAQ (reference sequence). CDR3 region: CASSLGRTNSPLHF. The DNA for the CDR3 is TGTGCCAGCAGCTTAGGGCGGACAAATTCACCCCTCCACTTT.

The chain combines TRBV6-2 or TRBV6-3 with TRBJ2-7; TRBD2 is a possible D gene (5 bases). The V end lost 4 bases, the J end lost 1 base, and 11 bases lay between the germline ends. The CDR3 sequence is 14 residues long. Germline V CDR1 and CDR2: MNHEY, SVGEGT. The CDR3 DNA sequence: TGTGCCAGCAGTTGGCCCGGGAATTCCTACGAGCAGTACTTC. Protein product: CASSWPGNSYEQYF.